The next 30 T cell receptor beta chains were all read from a single sample in a study of identical twins. TCRdb re-called the 5' RACE reads with MiXCR, one entry per CDR3 protein. The table has approximately 190,000 distinct CDR3 sequences, more than 15% seen once. This same sample was also taken into another study, of T cells expressing NK-cell markers.

The material sequenced was CD8+ T cells sorted from blood. The receptors were sampled from a woman aged 18-35 years in good health.

This clonotype was counted between two and nine times. This sequence joins TRBV5-1 and TRBJ2-1, with a possible D match to TRBD2 (5 bases). This CDR3 has 12 residues. CDR1 and CDR2 from the germline V gene are SGHRS and YFSETQ. Deletions cut 5 bases from V and 5 bases from J, with 8 bases between. The CDR3 DNA sequence: TGCGCCAGCAGGCCCGGGGACAATGAGCAGTTCTTC. Protein: CASRPGDNEQFF.

The chain joins TRBV20-1 to TRBJ2-1; D is unclear. The CDR3 has 11 amino acids. The germline V gene has CDR1 DFQATT and CDR2 SNEGSKA (reference sequence). V was pared by 3 bases and J by 10 bases, with 10 bases between. DNA of the CDR3: TGCAGTGCTAGGGTGGCTGCGGAGCAGTTCTTC. Protein product: CSARVAAEQFF.

Here the CDR3 reads CASRQSLGEQYF. The CDR3 DNA follows: TGTGCCAGTCGACAGAGCCTTGGGGAGCAGTACTTC. The rearrangement uses TRBV27 and TRBJ2-7; tentatively, D is TRBD1 (5 bases). Deletions cut 9 bases from V and 7 bases from J, with 16 bases between. The CDR3 totals 12 residues. Germline CDR1 and CDR2: MNHEY and SMNVEV (reference sequence).

This clonotype was counted between two and nine times. The junction departs from the called germline gene at one end, perhaps through a read error. This chain connects TRBV20-1 to TRBJ1-1; 8 bases align to TRBD1. Per germline, CDR1 DFQATT and CDR2 SNEGSKA (reference sequence). The CDR3 loop spans 14 amino acids. CDR3 protein: CSARGQGGVTEAFF. The CDR3 DNA sequence: TGCAGTGCCAGAGGACAGGGAGGAGTCACTGAAGCTTTCTTT.

In its sample, this clonotype was seen many times. V and J are TRBV11-2 and TRBJ1-5; tentative D call: TRBD1 (6 bases). Trimming shortened V by 4 bases and J by 0 bases, and 10 bases separated the two germline ends. The germline V gene has CDR1 SGHAT and CDR2 FQNNGV. This CDR3 has 15 residues. CDR3: CASSSGQISNQPQHF. CDR3 coding DNA: TGTGCCAGCAGCTCTGGACAGATTAGCAATCAGCCCCAGCATTTT. Variable domain in full (rest from reference TRBV11-2 and TRBJ1-5): EAGVAQSPRYKIIEKRQSVAFWCNPISGHATLYWYQQILGQGPKLLIQFQNNGVVDDSQLPKDRFSAERLKGVDSTLKIQPAKLEDSAVYLCASSSGQISNQPQHFGDGTRLSIL.

The chain combines TRBV6-1 with TRBJ2-5, with TRBD1 as a possible D gene (6 bases). This CDR3 has 17 amino acids. CDR1 and CDR2 (germline): MNHNS, SASEGT. V was shortened by 1 base and J by 1 base, with 16 bases between the two germline ends. For the CDR3, the DNA is TGTGCCAGCAGTGAAGAGTACAGGGATTGGACCCAAGAGACCCAGTACTTC. It is translated as CASSEEYRDWTQETQYF.

This chain joins TRBV29-1 and TRBJ2-7; 9 bases are a match to TRBD2. This CDR3 is built from 12 residues. V shed 6 bases, J shed 4 bases, and the junction held 4 bases outside the gene matches. CDR1 and CDR2 (germline): SQVTM, ANQGSEA. In nucleotides, the CDR3 is TGCAGCGTGGTAGCGGGAGAATACGAGCAGTACTTC. It translates to CSVVAGEYEQYF.

J is TRBJ2-1 and V is TRBV9; TRBD2 matches 12 bases. Germline lookup yields CDR1 SGDLS and CDR2 YYNGEE. The CDR3 is 16 amino acids. V lost 4 bases, J lost 3 bases, and 5 bases stayed unmatched. CDR3 in amino acids: CASSPRTSGDYNEQFF. CDR3 DNA sequence: TGTGCCAGCAGCCCAAGGACTAGCGGGGACTACAATGAGCAGTTCTTC.

The chain uses TRBV9 and TRBJ2-7, with TRBD2 as a possible D gene (5 bases). This CDR3 spans 14 amino acids. Looked up from germline, CDR1 is SGDLS and CDR2 is YYNGEE. Trimming removed 0 bases at V and 1 base at J, with 8 bases between. CDR3 nucleotide sequence: TGTGCCAGCAGCGTAGAACTAGTTTCCTACGAGCAGTACTTC. Amino acids: CASSVELVSYEQYF.

The chain carries TRBV5-4 and TRBJ2-1, with a possible D match to TRBD1 (6 bases). The V end lost 4 bases, the J end lost 5 bases, and 10 bases lay between the germline ends. Germline CDR1 is SGHNT and CDR2 is YYREEE (reference sequence). The CDR3 totals 13 residues. The CDR3 reads CASSRPGDNEQFF. The CDR3 coding sequence is TGTGCCAGCAGCCGGCCAGGGGACAATGAGCAGTTCTTC.

In this sample, this clonotype turned up a few times. Here the CDR3 reads CASSQETIETGLQETQYF. Here the CDR3 DNA reads TGTGCCAGCAGCCAAGAAACGATTGAGACAGGGCTACAAGAGACCCAGTACTTC. The rearrangement uses TRBV3-1 and TRBJ2-5, with TRBD1 identical over 7 bases. Germline V CDR1 and CDR2: LGHDT, YNNKEL (reference sequence). The V segment lost 0 bases and the J segment 2 bases; nucleotides outside the gene matches: 12. The CDR3 has 18 residues.

Only a few counts were recorded for this clonotype. This chain connects TRBV7-9 to TRBJ1-3, with D unresolved. The germline CDR1 and CDR2 sequences are SEHNR and FQNEAQ (reference sequence). The V end was cut by 4 bases, the J end by 4 bases, with 14 bases between. This CDR3 spans 15 amino acids. The CDR3 nucleotides read TGTGCCAGCAGCTCCTCAGAAGAACCGGGAAACACCATATATTTT. Its protein product is CASSSSEEPGNTIYF.

The chain carries TRBV7-2 and TRBJ2-7; unclear D gene. The CDR3 has 12 amino acids. From germline, CDR1 is SGHTA and CDR2 FQGNSA. V was shortened by 5 bases and J by 5 bases, with 10 bases between the two germline ends. CDR3 protein: CASSPRTNEQYF. DNA of the CDR3: TGTGCCAGCAGCCCTCGGACCAACGAGCAGTACTTC. The entire variable domain, with the rest obtained from reference TRBV7-2 and TRBJ2-7, is as follows: GAGVSQSPSNKVTEKGKDVELRCDPISGHTALYWYRQSLGQGLEFLIYFQGNSAPDKSGLPSDRFSAERTGGSVSTLTIQRTQQEDSAVYLCASSPRTNEQYFGPGTRLTVT.

This clonotype was picked up a small number of times. The chain uses TRBV12-3 or TRBV12-4 and TRBJ2-7; 8 bases agree with TRBD2. The CDR3 contains 13 residues. V trimming: 7 bases; J trimming: 4 bases; junction bases outside the gene matches: 6. CDR3 sequence (DNA): TGTGCCAGCACCATTGGACTAGCTTACGAGCAGTACTTC. It specifies CASTIGLAYEQYF.

This clonotype showed up many times. The rearrangement links TRBV12-3 or TRBV12-4 to TRBJ1-5; weak D call: TRBD1 (5 bases). CDR3 size: 15 residues. V lost 2 bases and J 5 bases, leaving 13 bases between the germline ends. The CDR3 spells CASSLNGAIHQPQHF. The DNA for the CDR3 is TGTGCCAGCAGTTTAAATGGGGCCATCCATCAGCCCCAGCATTTT.

The sample holds a few counts of this clonotype. The chain uses TRBV7-2 and TRBJ2-5, with a possible D match to TRBD1 (6 bases). V lost 3 bases, J lost 3 bases, and 14 bases lay in between. Germline-derived CDR1 and CDR2 are SGHTA and FQGNSA. The CDR3 has 15 amino acids. CDR3 residues: CASSLPPGHKETQYF. The CDR3 region has the DNA TGTGCCAGCAGCTTGCCTCCGGGACACAAAGAGACCCAGTACTTC.

This chain joins TRBV9 and TRBJ2-1; TRBD2 matches at 9 bases. This CDR3 is 16 amino acids long. Germline loops: CDR1 SGDLS, CDR2 YYNGEE. The V and J ends lost 5 bases and 9 bases, in that order; junction bases with no gene match: 15. The CDR3, as DNA: TGTGCCAGCAGTCCCATAGCGGGAGAGGGGTGGGGTGAGCAGTTCTTC. Residues: CASSPIAGEGWGEQFF.

V usage is TRBV12-3 or TRBV12-4 and J usage is TRBJ1-1, with 7 bases aligning to TRBD1. The V segment lost 5 bases and the J segment 10 bases; nucleotides outside the gene matches: 19. The CDR3 has 16 amino acids. The CDR3 nucleotides are TGTGCCAGCAGTCGTAATACAGGGGCTTCTAGGGGGTCAGCTTTCTTT. Its translation is CASSRNTGASRGSAFF.

In its sample, this clonotype was seen a few times. The rearrangement joins TRBV7-3 to TRBJ2-7; D unresolved. From germline, CDR1 is SGHTA and CDR2 FQGTGA. Deletions cut 2 bases from V and 4 bases from J, with 9 bases between. The CDR3 has 13 amino acids. The CDR3 DNA sequence: TGTGCCAGCAGCTTACCAACCCATTACGAGCAGTACTTC. Amino acid sequence: CASSLPTHYEQYF.

V gene TRBV12-3 or TRBV12-4 combines with J gene TRBJ2-7; 8 bases line up with TRBD2. The CDR3 totals 15 residues. V was clipped by 3 bases and J by 4 bases; unmatched bases: 8. The CDR3 DNA reads as TGTGCCAGCAGTTTTTCCATCGGGAGGGAGTACGAGCAGTACTTC. As protein: CASSFSIGREYEQYF.

The rearrangement uses TRBV9 and TRBJ2-2, with 10 bases identical to TRBD2. V lost 2 bases, J lost 2 bases, and 6 bases stayed unmatched. From germline, CDR1 is SGDLS and CDR2 YYNGEE. The CDR3 is 17 amino acids. The CDR3 region has the DNA TGTGCCAGCAGCGTCACAACTAGCGGGATTAACACCGGGGAGCTGTTTTTT. Amino acid sequence: CASSVTTSGINTGELFF.

This clonotype was picked up a small number of times. The chain carries TRBV29-1 and TRBJ2-7; a weak D match, TRBD1 (6 bases). The V end was cut by 5 bases, the J end by 3 bases, with 20 bases between. CDR3 length equals 15 residues. CDR1 SQVTM and CDR2 ANQGSEA come from the germline V gene. CDR3 protein: CSVSTGTQLFYEQYF. The CDR3 region has the DNA TGCAGCGTTAGCACCGGGACACAACTTTTCTACGAGCAGTACTTC.

The chain recombines TRBV7-2 with TRBJ2-2, with no clear D. Between the trimmed V and J ends, which lost 5 bases and 7 bases, there was a span of 8 bases. Per the germline V gene, CDR1 is SGHTA and CDR2 is FQGNSA. The CDR3 length is 12 residues. The CDR3 sequence is CASSPPGGELFF. The CDR3 region has the DNA TGTGCCAGCAGCCCCCCCGGCGGGGAGCTGTTTTTT.

A note on this clonotype: A much more abundant neighbour one base away suggests this may be a read error. J is TRBJ1-1 and V is TRBV20-1; 8 bases map to TRBD1. CDR3 length: 15 amino acids. The germline V gene has CDR1 DFQATT and CDR2 SNEGSKA (reference sequence). CDR3 region: CCARDGDRSHTEAFF. As DNA, the CDR3 is TGCTGTGCTAGAGATGGGGACAGGTCCCACACTGAAGCTTTCTTT.

This clonotype has only a few counts. The chain joins TRBV2 to TRBJ1-4; D unclear. The CDR3 is made up of 14 amino acids. The V end lost 8 bases, the J end lost 6 bases, and 16 bases lay between the germline ends. CDR1 is SNHLY, CDR2 FYNNEI, per germline. The DNA of the CDR3 is TGTGCCAGCTTTGGGGTTGGGGATTATGAAAAACTGTTTTTT. Encoded protein: CASFGVGDYEKLFF.

This clonotype was observed a few times. The rearrangement links TRBV6-5 to TRBJ2-7; D may be TRBD1 (6 bases). Germline CDR1 reads MNHEY; CDR2 reads SVGAGI. Trimming took off 2 bases at V and 2 bases at J, with 13 bases between the two ends. CDR3 length equals 15 residues. CDR3 loop: CASSYGAGEPYEQYF. Written as DNA, the CDR3 is TGTGCCAGCAGTTACGGGGCAGGGGAACCCTACGAGCAGTACTTC.

This chain joins TRBV7-6 and TRBJ2-7; 7 bases align to TRBD1. From germline, CDR1 is SGHVS and CDR2 FNYEAQ. The CDR3 sequence is 15 residues long. V dropped 3 bases and J dropped 2; count of bases not matched to a gene: 7. CDR3 loop: CASSFRGFDTYEQYF. The CDR3 DNA reads TGTGCCAGCAGCTTCAGGGGGTTCGATACCTACGAGCAGTACTTC.

This clonotype was seen repeatedly, ten times or more. This chain links TRBV29-1 with TRBJ2-1; TRBD2 matches 8 bases. The junction had 10 bases not matched to a gene; V was cut back by 8 bases and J by 4 bases. Germline-derived CDR1 and CDR2 are SQVTM and ANQGSEA. The CDR3 sequence is 14 residues long. Here the CDR3 reads CSMGRSGSYNEQFF. The CDR3 DNA reads as TGCAGCATGGGGAGGAGCGGGAGTTACAATGAGCAGTTCTTC.

There are a few counts of this clonotype. The V call is TRBV6-2 or TRBV6-3, the J call TRBJ2-1; D might be TRBD1 or TRBD2, each matching 6 bases. The CDR3 is made up of 13 amino acids. The V end was cut by 2 bases, the J end by 9 bases, with 11 bases between. Germline lookup yields CDR1 MNHEY and CDR2 SVGEGT. In nucleotides, the CDR3 is TGTGCCAGCAGTTACGGAGGGGGGACTGAGCAGTTCTTC. It translates to CASSYGGGTEQFF.

The chain links TRBV6-2 or TRBV6-3 to TRBJ2-1, with TRBD1 matching over 8 bases. This CDR3 contains 15 residues. J gave up 7 bases and V 4 bases, and 9 bases lay outside the gene matches. Germline loops: CDR1 MNHEY, CDR2 SVGEGT. The CDR3 nucleotides are TGTGCCAGCAGTTCAGGGACAGGTCGTAGGAATGAGCAGTTCTTC. This gives the protein CASSSGTGRRNEQFF.